A single T cell receptor (beta chain) is shown here with its context. The CDR3 sequence is 14 residues long. V was cut by 3 bases and J by 5 bases, with 13 bases left in between. CDR1 and CDR2 from the germline V gene are SGHTA and FQGNSA. Study processing details: The assay estimated nucleated cells by amplifying reference gene primers. Using immunoSEQ multiplex PCR, the repertoire was profiled, and TCRdb retains in-frame clones only, with some absent. That table is the source of V, J and clone size, and D and trimming were worked out from the DNA. The sample has about 80,000 clones, approximately 85% seen once. These data are taken from a study of blood T cell repertoires in COVID-19. Study-level background: Acute and convalescent COVID-19 samples came from the United States, Italy and Spain. Nucleic acid was either cDNA or gDNA, and it came from T cells, B-cell-depleted T cells, or PBMCs.

The source of this sequence is a human donor in a cohort sampled during active COVID-19. The sample taken for sequencing was peripheral blood. The chain combines TRBV7-2 with TRBJ1-2; no clear D gene. DNA for the CDR3: TGTGCCAGCAGCTTTATGATAGCGAAGTATGGCTACACCTTC. It encodes CASSFMIAKYGYTF.